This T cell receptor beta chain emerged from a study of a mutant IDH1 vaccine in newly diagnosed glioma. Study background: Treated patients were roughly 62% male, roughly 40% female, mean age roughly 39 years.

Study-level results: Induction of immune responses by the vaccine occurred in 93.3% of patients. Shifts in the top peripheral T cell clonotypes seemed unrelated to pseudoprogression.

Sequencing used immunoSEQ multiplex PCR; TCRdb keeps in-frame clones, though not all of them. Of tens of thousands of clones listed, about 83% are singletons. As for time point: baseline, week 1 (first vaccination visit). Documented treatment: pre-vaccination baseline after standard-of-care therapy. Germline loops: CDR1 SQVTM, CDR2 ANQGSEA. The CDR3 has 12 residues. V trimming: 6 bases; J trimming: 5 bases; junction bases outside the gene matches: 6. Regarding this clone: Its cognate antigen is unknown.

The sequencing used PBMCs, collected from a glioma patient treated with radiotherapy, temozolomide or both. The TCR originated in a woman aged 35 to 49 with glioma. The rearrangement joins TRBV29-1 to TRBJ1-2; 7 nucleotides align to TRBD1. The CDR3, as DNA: TGCAGCGTAACCGGGACAGATTATGGCTACACCTTC. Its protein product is CSVTGTDYGYTF.